This T cell receptor beta chain was found in a study of shared clonotypes between healthy human individuals. The study, taken as a whole, reports: The expectation was that sequencing depth would affect clonotype sharing among donors. Non-shared clonotypes had lower generation probabilities than clonotypes shared by all four sorted-subset donors. Naive subsets, compared against memory subsets, generally had larger estimated richness values.

The V gene's germline CDR1 is SGHDN and CDR2 FVKESK. The CDR3 consists of 14 residues. V was trimmed by 8 bases and J by 0 bases, leaving 11 bases between them. Genomic DNA from each subset was divided evenly over several immunoSEQ plates. Sequencing was performed with immunoSEQ multiplex PCR; in TCRdb, only in-frame clones are kept and a portion is missing. The sample has over a million clones; roughly 95% are singletons. Concerning this clone: The antigen remains unidentified.

This rearrangement joins TRBV14 to TRBJ1-3; D is unclear. Input material: naive CD4+ T cells sorted from blood. This sample's subset: CD45RA+ positively selected. The sequence derives from a man younger than 40 in good health. The CDR3 nucleotides read TGTGCCAGCCGACGCGGAAACTCTGGAAACACCATATATTTT. It is translated as CASRRGNSGNTIYF.